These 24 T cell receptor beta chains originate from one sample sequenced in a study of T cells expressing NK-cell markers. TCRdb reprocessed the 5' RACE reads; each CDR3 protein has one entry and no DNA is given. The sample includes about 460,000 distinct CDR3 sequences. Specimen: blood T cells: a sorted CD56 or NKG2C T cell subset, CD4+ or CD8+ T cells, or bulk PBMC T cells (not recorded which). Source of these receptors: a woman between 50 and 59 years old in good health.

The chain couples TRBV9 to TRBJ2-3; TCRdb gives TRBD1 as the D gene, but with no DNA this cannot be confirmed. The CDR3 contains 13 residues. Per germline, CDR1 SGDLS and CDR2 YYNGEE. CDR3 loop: CASTQGVGDTQYF.

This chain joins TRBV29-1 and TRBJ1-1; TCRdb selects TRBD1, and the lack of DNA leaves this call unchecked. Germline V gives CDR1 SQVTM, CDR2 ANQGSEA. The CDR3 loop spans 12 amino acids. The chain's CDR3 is CSVGNTGGKAFF.

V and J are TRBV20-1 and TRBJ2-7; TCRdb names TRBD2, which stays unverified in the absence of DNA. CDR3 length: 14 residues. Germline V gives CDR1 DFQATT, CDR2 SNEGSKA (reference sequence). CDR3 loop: CSARALAGVGEQYF.

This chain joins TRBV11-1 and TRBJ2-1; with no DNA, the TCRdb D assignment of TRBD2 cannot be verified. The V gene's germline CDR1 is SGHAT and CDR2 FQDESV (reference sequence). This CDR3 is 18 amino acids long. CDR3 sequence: CASSSPGLAGDGNNEQFF.

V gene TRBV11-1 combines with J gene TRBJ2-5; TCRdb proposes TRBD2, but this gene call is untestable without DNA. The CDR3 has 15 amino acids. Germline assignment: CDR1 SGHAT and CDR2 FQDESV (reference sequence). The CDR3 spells CASSLDVAEFETQYF.

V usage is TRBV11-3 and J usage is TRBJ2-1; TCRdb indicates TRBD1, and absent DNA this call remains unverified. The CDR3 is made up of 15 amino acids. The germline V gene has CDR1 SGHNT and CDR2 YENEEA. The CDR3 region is CASSTRDQLSNEQFF.

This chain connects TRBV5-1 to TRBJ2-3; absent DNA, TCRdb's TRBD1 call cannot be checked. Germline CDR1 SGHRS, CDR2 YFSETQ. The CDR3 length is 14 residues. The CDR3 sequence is CASSFQGGGDTQYF.

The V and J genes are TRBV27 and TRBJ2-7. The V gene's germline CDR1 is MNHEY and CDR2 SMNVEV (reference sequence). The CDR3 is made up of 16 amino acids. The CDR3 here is CASSLSLPGASYEQYF.

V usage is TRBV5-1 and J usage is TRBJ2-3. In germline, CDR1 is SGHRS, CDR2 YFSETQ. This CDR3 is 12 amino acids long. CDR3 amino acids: CASSSQMDTQYF.

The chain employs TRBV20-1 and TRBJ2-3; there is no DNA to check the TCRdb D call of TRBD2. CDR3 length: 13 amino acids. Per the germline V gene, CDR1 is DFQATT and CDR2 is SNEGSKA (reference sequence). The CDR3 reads CSQLAGGVDTQYF.

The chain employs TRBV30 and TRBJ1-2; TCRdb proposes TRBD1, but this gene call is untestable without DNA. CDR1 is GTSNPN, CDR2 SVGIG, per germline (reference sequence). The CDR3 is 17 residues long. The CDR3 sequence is CACPTLGQGARSYGYTF.

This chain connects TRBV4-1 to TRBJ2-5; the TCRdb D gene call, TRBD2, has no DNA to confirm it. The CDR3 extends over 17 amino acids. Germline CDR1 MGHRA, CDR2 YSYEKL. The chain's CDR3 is CASSQDPSGSAGETQYF.

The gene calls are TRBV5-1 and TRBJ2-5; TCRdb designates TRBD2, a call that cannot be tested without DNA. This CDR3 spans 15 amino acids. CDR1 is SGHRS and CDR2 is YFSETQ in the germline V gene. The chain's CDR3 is CASSLARLANETQYF.

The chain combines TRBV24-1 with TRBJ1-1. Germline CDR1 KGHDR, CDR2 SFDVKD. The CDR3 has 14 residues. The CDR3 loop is CATSDLTGQRRAFF.

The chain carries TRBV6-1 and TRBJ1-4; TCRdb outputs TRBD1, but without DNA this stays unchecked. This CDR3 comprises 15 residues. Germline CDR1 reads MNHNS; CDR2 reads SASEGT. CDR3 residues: CASSDPGRNNEKLFF.

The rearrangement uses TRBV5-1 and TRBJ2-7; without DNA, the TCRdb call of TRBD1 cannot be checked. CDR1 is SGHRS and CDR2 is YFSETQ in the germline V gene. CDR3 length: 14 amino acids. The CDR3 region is CASSLSGVTYEQYF.

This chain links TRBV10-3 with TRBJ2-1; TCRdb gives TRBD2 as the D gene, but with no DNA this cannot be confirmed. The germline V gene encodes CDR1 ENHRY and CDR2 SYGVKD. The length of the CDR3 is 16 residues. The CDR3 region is CAISESSGRTYNEQFF.

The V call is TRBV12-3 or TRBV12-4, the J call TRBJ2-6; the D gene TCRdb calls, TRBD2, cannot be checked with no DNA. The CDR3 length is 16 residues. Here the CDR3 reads CASSFGGGSGANVLTF.

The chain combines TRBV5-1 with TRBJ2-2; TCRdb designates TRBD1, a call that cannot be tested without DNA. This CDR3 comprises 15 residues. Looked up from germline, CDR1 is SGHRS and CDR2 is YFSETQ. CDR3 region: CASSSGHRVAGELFF.

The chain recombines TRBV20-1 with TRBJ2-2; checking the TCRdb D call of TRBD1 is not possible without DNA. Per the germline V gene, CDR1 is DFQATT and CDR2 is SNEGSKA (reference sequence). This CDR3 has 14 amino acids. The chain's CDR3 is CSARGQGETGELFF.

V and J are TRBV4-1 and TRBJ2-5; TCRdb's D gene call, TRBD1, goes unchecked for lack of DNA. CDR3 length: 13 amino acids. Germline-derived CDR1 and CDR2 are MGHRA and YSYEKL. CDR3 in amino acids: CASSNTGLETQYF.

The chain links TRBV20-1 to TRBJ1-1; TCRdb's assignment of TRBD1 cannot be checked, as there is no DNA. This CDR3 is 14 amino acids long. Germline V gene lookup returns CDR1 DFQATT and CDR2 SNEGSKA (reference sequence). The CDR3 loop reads CSAYPGQGSTEAFF.

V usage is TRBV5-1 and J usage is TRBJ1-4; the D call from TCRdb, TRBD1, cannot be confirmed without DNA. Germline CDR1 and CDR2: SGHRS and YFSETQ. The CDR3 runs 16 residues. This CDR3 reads CASSPATGGGNEKLFF.

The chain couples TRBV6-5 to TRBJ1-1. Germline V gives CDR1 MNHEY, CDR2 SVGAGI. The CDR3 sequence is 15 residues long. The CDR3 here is CASSYSGVSNTEAFF.